The T cell receptor (beta chain) described here comes from a study of somatic mutations in cytotoxic T cells in rheumatoid arthritis. This clone came up once. Germline V CDR1 and CDR2: SGHAT, FQNNGV. The ends were cut back, 5 bases at V and 2 bases at J, with 9 bases in the middle. The CDR3 runs to 13 residues. Only in-frame clones appear in the TCRdb table, and some are missing; sequencing was by immunoSEQ multiplex PCR. The sample shows 15,000 to 20,000 clones, roughly 82% of them seen only once. The chain has TRBV11-2 and TRBJ1-1; D is uncertain. The TCR sequence derives from a woman aged 45-65 years with rheumatoid arthritis. Source material: CD8+ T cells sorted from blood. CDR3 in amino acids: CASSPTQNTEAFF. The CDR3 coding sequence is TGTGCCAGCAGCCCTACCCAAAACACTGAAGCTTTCTTT.